The T cell receptor beta chain described here comes from a study of cytomegalovirus exposure and HLA in healthy donors. Findings of the study overall: Links to common viral pathogens appeared, in a later analysis, for several of the most significant clusters. Earlier findings revealed that most TCR beta V segments proved productive either about 87% or about 30% of the time.

Primers: 60 Vbeta forward and 13 Jbeta reverse. Only in-frame clones appear in the TCRdb table, and some are missing; sequencing was by immunoSEQ multiplex PCR. The sample has around 200,000 clones; about 89% are singletons. Germline V CDR1 and CDR2: KGHSH, LQKENI. V was clipped by 3 bases and J by 0 bases, with 13 bases between them. This CDR3 region has 16 residues. As for this clone: Its specificity is not known.

This clonotype was obtained from a woman between 18 and 29 years old in good health and CMV-seronegative. Sequenced: PBMCs. V and J are TRBV18 and TRBJ2-3, with TRBD2 as a possible D gene (5 bases). In DNA, the CDR3 is TGTGCCAGCTCACCGGGGAGTACCTCTAGCACAGATACGCAGTATTTT. This codes for CASSPGSTSSTDTQYF.